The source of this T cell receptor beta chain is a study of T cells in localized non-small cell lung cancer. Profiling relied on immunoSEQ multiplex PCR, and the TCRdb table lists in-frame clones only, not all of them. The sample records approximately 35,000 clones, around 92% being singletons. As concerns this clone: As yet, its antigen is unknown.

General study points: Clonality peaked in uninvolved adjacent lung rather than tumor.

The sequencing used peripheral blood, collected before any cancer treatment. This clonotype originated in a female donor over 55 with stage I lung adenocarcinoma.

This chain's CDR3 is CASSLGLVYEQYF. The CDR3, as DNA: TGTGCCAGCAGCCTGGGACTGGTCTACGAGCAGTACTTC. This chain links TRBV7-9 with TRBJ2-7; a weak D match, TRBD2 (6 bases). Trimming stripped 5 bases from V and 3 bases from J, with 11 bases between. The CDR3 length is 13 residues. CDR1 and CDR2 from the germline V gene are SEHNR and FQNEAQ (reference sequence).